This T cell receptor (beta chain) was observed in a study of blood T cell repertoires in COVID-19. Background on the study: Sites across the United States, Italy and Spain contributed samples from acute and convalescent COVID-19.

Points on this clone: Other nucleotide sequences from this sample produce the same CDR3.

The CDR3 spans 14 residues. V was clipped by 3 bases and J by 4 bases; unmatched bases: 4. Germline CDR1 and CDR2: DFQATT and SNEGSKA (reference sequence). Authors' processing steps: Reference gene primers were amplified, and this amplification served to estimate nucleated cell counts. This table comes from immunoSEQ multiplex PCR, and its TCRdb copy is limited to in-frame clones, with some not included. V, J and clone size reflect that table, while D and trimming were determined from the DNA. The sample yields hundreds of thousands of clones, about 81% seen once. This TCR derives from a man aged 30 to 39 with acute COVID-19. Sequencing was carried out using PBMCs or T cells enriched from blood (not recorded which). The chain combines TRBV20-1 with TRBJ1-5; 9 bases match TRBD1. CDR3 sequence: CSASTGTGNQPQHF. DNA of the CDR3: TGCAGTGCTAGTACCGGGACAGGGAATCAGCCCCAGCATTTT.